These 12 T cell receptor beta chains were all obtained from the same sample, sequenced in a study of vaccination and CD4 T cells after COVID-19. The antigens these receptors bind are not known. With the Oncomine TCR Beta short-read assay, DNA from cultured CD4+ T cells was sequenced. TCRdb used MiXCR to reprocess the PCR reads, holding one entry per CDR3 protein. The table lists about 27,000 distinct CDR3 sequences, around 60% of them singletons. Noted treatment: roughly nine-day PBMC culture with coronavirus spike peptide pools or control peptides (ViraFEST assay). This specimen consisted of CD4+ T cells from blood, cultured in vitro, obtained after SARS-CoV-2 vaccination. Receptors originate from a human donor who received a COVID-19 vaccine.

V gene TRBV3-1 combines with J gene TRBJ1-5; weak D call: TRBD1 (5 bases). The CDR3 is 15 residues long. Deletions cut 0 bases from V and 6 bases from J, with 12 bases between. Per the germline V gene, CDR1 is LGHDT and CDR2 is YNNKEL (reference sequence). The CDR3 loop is CASSQDQGGFQPQHF. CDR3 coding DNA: TGTGCCAGCAGCCAAGATCAGGGAGGGTTTCAGCCCCAGCATTTT.

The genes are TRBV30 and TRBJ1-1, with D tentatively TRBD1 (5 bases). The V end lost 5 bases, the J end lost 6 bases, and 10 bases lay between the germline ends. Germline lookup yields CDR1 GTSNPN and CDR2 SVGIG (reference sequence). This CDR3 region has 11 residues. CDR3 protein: CAWGGFAEAFF. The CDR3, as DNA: TGTGCCTGGGGGGGGTTCGCTGAAGCTTTCTTT. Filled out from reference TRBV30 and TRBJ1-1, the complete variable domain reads SQTIHQWPATLVQPVGSPLSLECTVEGTSNPNLYWYRQAAGRGLQLLFYSVGIGQISSEVPQNLSASRPQDRQFILSSKKLLLSDSGFYLCAWGGFAEAFFGQGTRLTVV.

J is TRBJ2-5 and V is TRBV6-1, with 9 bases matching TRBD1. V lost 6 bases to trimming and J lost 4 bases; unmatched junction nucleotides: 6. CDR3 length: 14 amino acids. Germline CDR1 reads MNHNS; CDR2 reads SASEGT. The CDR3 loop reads CASRPTGGGETQYF. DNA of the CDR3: TGTGCCAGCAGACCTACAGGGGGCGGAGAGACCCAGTACTTC.

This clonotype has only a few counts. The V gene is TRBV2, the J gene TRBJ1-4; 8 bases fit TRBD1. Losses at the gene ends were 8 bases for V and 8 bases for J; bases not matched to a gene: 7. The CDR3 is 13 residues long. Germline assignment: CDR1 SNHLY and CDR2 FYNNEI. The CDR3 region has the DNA TGTGCCAGCCGGACAGGGAGGTTGGAAAAACTGTTTTTT. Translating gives CASRTGRLEKLFF.

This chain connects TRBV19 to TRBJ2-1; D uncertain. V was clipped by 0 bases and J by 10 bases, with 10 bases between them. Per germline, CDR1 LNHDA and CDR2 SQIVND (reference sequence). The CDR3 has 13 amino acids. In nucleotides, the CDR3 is TGTGCCAGTAGTATAGAGGTCCCTTGGGAGCAGTTCTTC. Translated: CASSIEVPWEQFF.

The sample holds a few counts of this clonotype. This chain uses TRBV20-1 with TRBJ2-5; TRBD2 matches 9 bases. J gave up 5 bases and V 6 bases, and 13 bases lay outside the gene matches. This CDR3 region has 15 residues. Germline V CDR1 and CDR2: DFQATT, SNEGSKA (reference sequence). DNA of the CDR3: TGCAGTGCAACAAGCTGGACTAGCGTACGGGAGACCCAGTACTTC. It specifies CSATSWTSVRETQYF.

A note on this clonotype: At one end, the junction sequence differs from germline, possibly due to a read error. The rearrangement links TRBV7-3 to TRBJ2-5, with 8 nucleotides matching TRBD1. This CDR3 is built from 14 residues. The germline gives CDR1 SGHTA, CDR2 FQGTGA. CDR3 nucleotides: TGTGCCAGCAGCCCCGACAGGGGCCAAGGGACCCAGTACTTC. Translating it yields CASSPDRGQGTQYF.

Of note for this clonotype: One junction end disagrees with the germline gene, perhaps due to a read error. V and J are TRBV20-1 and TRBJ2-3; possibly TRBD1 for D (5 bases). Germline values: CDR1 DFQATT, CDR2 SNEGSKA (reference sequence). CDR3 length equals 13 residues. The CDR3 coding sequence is TGCAGTGTACGAGGAAATCAGGGTGATACACAGTATTTT. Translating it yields CSVRGNQGDTQYF.

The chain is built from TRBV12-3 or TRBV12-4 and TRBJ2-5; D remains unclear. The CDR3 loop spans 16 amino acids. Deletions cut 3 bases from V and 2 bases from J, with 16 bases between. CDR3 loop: CASSFRAPVGQETQYF. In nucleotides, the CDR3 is TGTGCCAGCAGTTTCCGGGCTCCGGTCGGGCAAGAGACCCAGTACTTC.

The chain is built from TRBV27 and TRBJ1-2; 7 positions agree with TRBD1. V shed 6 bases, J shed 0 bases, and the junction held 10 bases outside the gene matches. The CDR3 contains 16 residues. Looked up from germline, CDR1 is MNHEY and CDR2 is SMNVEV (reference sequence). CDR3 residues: CASSLRGGAPNYGYTF. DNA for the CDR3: TGTGCCAGCAGCCTCAGGGGGGGCGCGCCTAACTATGGCTACACCTTC.

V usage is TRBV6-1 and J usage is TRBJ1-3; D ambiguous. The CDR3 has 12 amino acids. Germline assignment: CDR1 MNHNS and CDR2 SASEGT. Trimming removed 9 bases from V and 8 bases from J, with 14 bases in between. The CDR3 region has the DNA TGTGCCAGTGGGTCGAATAGGGACACCATATATTTT. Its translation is CASGSNRDTIYF.

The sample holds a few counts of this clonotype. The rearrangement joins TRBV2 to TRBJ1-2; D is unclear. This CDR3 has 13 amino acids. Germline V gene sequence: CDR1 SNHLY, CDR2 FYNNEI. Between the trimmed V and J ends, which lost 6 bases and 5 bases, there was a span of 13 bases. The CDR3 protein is CASRPGPQYGYTF. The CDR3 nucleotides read TGTGCCAGCAGGCCCGGGCCTCAATATGGCTACACCTTC. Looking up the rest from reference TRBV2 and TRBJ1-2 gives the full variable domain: EPEVTQTPSHQVTQMGQEVILRCVPISNHLYFYWYRQILGQKVEFLVSFYNNEISEKSEIFDDQFSVERPDGSNFTLKIRSTKLEDSAMYFCASRPGPQYGYTFGSGTRLTVV.